This paragraph covers one TCR beta chain sequence. The record originates from a study of blood T cell repertoires in COVID-19. Assignments of participants to cohorts depended upon their own reported clinical history. For recovered donors of Cohort 3, there were two negative PCRs, clearance, or symptom resolution. The protocol was immunoSEQ multiplex PCR, while the TCRdb copy is restricted to in-frame clones and leaves out a portion. The table has a few hundred thousand clones, approximately 83% seen once. The CDR3 runs to 14 residues. The V and J ends lost 0 bases and 4 bases respectively, with 9 bases between them. From germline, CDR1 is LGHNA and CDR2 YNFKEQ.

Sequencing was carried out using PBMCs or T cells enriched from blood (not recorded which). This sequence joins TRBV4-2 and TRBJ1-2; no definite D call. This TCR derives from a man between 25 and 39 years old who had recovered from COVID-19. The CDR3 DNA follows: TGTGCCAGCAGCCAAGATATCTGGGCCTATGGCTACACCTTC. Translating it yields CASSQDIWAYGYTF.